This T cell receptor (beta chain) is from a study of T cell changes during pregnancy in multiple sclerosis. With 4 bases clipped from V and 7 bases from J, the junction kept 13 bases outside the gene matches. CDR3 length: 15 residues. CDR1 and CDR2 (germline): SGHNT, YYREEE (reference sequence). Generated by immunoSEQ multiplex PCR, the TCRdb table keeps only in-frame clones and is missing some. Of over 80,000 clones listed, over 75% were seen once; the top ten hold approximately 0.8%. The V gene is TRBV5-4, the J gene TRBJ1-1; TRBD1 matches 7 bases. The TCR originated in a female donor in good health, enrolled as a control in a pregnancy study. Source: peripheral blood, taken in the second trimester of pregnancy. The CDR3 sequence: CASSVDPRGSLEAFF. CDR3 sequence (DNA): TGTGCCAGCAGCGTGGATCCCAGGGGGTCCCTTGAAGCTTTCTTT.